This T cell receptor (beta chain) was documented in a study of T cell repertoires in cytomegalovirus infection. Overall study: Matching HLA type and CMV infection were both indicated by public TCR beta signatures.

TCRdb re-analysed the reads in MiXCR, keeping a single row per CDR3 protein. This table holds 510,000 or so distinct CDR3 sequences, around 27% found once. Study-level findings and limits: CMV-specific HLA-C-restricted TCR beta clonotypes dominated the ex vivo response.

CDR1 is MNHNY and CDR2 is SVGAGI in the germline V gene (reference sequence). V was clipped by 6 bases and J by 6 bases; unmatched bases: 6. This CDR3 spans 14 amino acids. This clonotype has a handful of counts. No antigen is known for it. This receptor was taken from a human donor in good health (CMV status not recorded). Some clones in this sample may be carry-over from other donors' samples. The chain links TRBV6-6 to TRBJ1-5; TRBD1 matches at 9 bases. The sequencing sample was made of PBMCs. Written as DNA, the CDR3 is TGTGCCAGCAGCTCCGGGACAGGGATTCAGCCCCAGCATTTT. Its translation is CASSSGTGIQPQHF.